These 24 T cell receptor beta chains came from one sample sequenced in a study of CD4+ T cells in melanoma. The repertoire was sequenced with immunoSEQ multiplex PCR; TCRdb's copy has only in-frame clones and lacks some. The data show 11,000 to 15,000 clones, approximately 70% seen once. The sample comprised cells from a culture (not recorded whether cultured in vitro). The receptor source for this set is a human donor with melanoma.

V and J are TRBV5-1 and TRBJ1-2; D is unresolved. Trimming cost V 2 bases and J 6 bases, with 17 bases left between them. Germline V CDR1 and CDR2: SGHRS, YFSETQ. The CDR3 contains 15 residues. CDR3 nucleotide sequence: TGCGCCAGCAGCTTTTCCACAGAGGGAAGTCATGGCTACACCTTC. Translated: CASSFSTEGSHGYTF. The full variable domain, its missing parts supplied by reference TRBV5-1 and TRBJ1-2, is KAGVTQTPRYLIKTRGQQVTLSCSPISGHRSVSWYQQTPGQGLQFLFEYFSETQRNKGNFPGRFSGRQFSNSRSEMNVSTLELGDSALYLCASSFSTEGSHGYTFGSGTRLTVV.

The gene calls are TRBV29-1 and TRBJ1-1; 8 bases fit TRBD1. This CDR3 comprises 12 residues. CDR1 is SQVTM, CDR2 ANQGSEA, per germline. V lost 6 bases and J lost 0; bases outside the gene matches: 0. CDR3 bases: TGCAGCGTGGACAGGGTGAACACTGAAGCTTTCTTT. Protein: CSVDRVNTEAFF. Drawing the rest from reference TRBV29-1 and TRBJ1-1, the complete variable domain is SAVISQKPSRDICQRGTSLTIQCQVDSQVTMMFWYRQQPGQSLTLIATANQGSEATYESGFVIDKFPISRPNLTFSTLTVSNMSPEDSSIYLCSVDRVNTEAFFGQGTRLTVV.

The sample holds one count of this clone. CDR3 protein: CATSTGRPGYTF. CDR3 in DNA: TGTGCCACCAGCACAGGGCGGCCTGGCTACACCTTC. The chain is built from TRBV15 and TRBJ1-2, with a tentative D call TRBD1 (5 bases). Germline CDR1 LNHNV, CDR2 YYDKDF (reference sequence). V was cut by 4 bases and J by 7 bases, with 10 bases left in between. The CDR3 has 12 amino acids. The full variable domain, in which reference TRBV15 and TRBJ1-2 provide the parts outside the CDR3, is DAMVIQNPRYQVTQFGKPVTLSCSQTLNHNVMYWYQQKSSQAPKLLFHYYDKDFNNEADTPDNFQSRRPNTSFCFLDIRSPGLGDTAMYLCATSTGRPGYTFGSGTRLTVV.

The chain joins TRBV27 to TRBJ1-2; maybe TRBD1 (6 bases). V lost 3 bases, J lost 0 bases, and 11 bases lay in between. CDR3 size: 15 residues. From germline, CDR1 is MNHEY and CDR2 SMNVEV (reference sequence). The CDR3 spells CASSFRGKANYGYTF. Here the CDR3 DNA reads TGTGCCAGCAGTTTTAGGGGGAAAGCTAACTATGGCTACACCTTC.

CDR3 sequence: CASSPVGTDTQYF. For the CDR3, the DNA is TGTGCCAGCAGTCCCGTCGGCACAGATACGCAGTATTTT. The chain has TRBV28 and TRBJ2-3; D call uncertain. Trimming pared 5 bases from V and 1 base from J, leaving 7 bases between. There are 13 residues in the CDR3. The germline gives CDR1 MDHEN, CDR2 SYDVKM.

V gene TRBV6-1 combines with J gene TRBJ1-4, with unresolved D. Germline V gene sequence: CDR1 MNHNS, CDR2 SASEGT. Trimming removed 6 bases at V and 4 bases at J, with 9 bases between. The CDR3 has 13 residues. The CDR3: CASRGGFNEKLFF. CDR3 DNA: TGTGCCAGCAGAGGCGGGTTTAATGAAAAACTGTTTTTT.

The chain is built from TRBV2 and TRBJ2-7; D ambiguous. The CDR3 totals 14 residues. Germline CDR1 reads SNHLY; CDR2 reads FYNNEI. The germline V and J ends were trimmed by 0 bases and 2 bases, with 8 bases remaining between them. The CDR3 protein is CASSEATGTYEQYF. For the CDR3, the DNA is TGTGCCAGCAGTGAAGCCACGGGCACCTACGAGCAGTACTTC.

The chain uses TRBV18 and TRBJ2-3; D uncertain. Trimming pared 3 bases from V and 1 base from J, leaving 20 bases between. Germline CDR1 and CDR2: KGHSH and LQKENI. The CDR3 covers 18 residues. CDR3 sequence reads: CASSPTKVMTRGTDTQYF. As DNA, the CDR3 is TGTGCCAGCTCACCGACCAAAGTGATGACAAGGGGCACAGATACGCAGTATTTT.

The V call is TRBV7-8, the J call TRBJ2-3; 8 nucleotides line up with TRBD2. CDR1 and CDR2 from the germline V gene are SGHVS and FQNEAQ. The CDR3 contains 14 residues. V lost 5 bases, J lost 3 bases, and 4 bases stayed unmatched. In DNA form, the CDR3 reads TGTGCCAGCAGCCGGGGGGGATCGACAGATACGCAGTATTTT. Its translation is CASSRGGSTDTQYF.

V is TRBV30 and J is TRBJ2-1; D is perhaps TRBD1 (6 bases). The CDR3 is 14 amino acids. V gave up 5 bases and J gave up 1 base, with 12 bases separating them. In germline, CDR1 is GTSNPN, CDR2 SVGIG (reference sequence). The CDR3: CAWGWGQSYNEQFF. DNA for the CDR3: TGTGCCTGGGGGTGGGGGCAATCCTACAATGAGCAGTTCTTC.

Note on this clone: This sample includes further DNA sequences coding for the same CDR3. The CDR3 protein is CASSLGGGVTQYF. CDR3 sequence (DNA): TGTGCCAGCAGCTTGGGGGGGGGCGTTACGCAGTATTTT. The chain joins TRBV11-3 to TRBJ2-3; perhaps TRBD2 as D (7 bases). The germline CDR1 and CDR2 sequences are SGHNT and YENEEA. Trimming left V 3 bases short and J 8 bases short, with 12 bases between. The CDR3 sequence is 13 residues long. The full variable domain, in which reference TRBV11-3 and TRBJ2-3 provide the parts outside the CDR3, is EAGVVQSPRYKIIEKKQPVAFWCNPISGHNTLYWYLQNLGQGPELLIRYENEEAVDDSQLPKDRFSAERLKGVDSTLKIQPAELGDSAVYLCASSLGGGVTQYFGPGTRLTVL.

The V gene is TRBV30, the J gene TRBJ1-5, with a weak D call TRBD1 (5 bases). CDR3 length: 15 residues. The germline gives CDR1 GTSNPN, CDR2 SVGIG (reference sequence). Trimming left V 2 bases short and J 2 bases short, with 13 bases between. This chain's CDR3 is CAWSPQGRGNQPQHF. CDR3 bases: TGTGCCTGGAGTCCTCAGGGTCGGGGCAATCAGCCCCAGCATTTT.

This clone has only a few counts. V and J are TRBV5-1 and TRBJ1-1; the D gene is possibly TRBD1 (5 bases). The CDR3 consists of 13 residues. Germline V gives CDR1 SGHRS, CDR2 YFSETQ. V was pared by 1 base and J by 4 bases, with 8 bases between. The CDR3 here is CASSLRGGTEAFF. The CDR3 nucleotides read TGCGCCAGCAGCTTGAGGGGCGGCACTGAAGCTTTCTTT.

V gene TRBV9 combines with J gene TRBJ2-3, with 9 nucleotides matching TRBD2. The CDR3 spans 15 residues. CDR1 and CDR2 (germline): SGDLS, YYNGEE. V lost 1 base, J lost 5 bases, and 5 bases stayed unmatched. The DNA for the CDR3 is TGTGCCAGCAGCGTATCCGGACTAGCGATAGATACGCAGTATTTT. Protein sequence: CASSVSGLAIDTQYF.

CDR3 sequence (DNA): TGTGCCAGCAGCCTCGCCGGACTAGCGTCTATAGAGACCCAGTACTTC. Encoded protein: CASSLAGLASIETQYF. The V and J genes are TRBV14 and TRBJ2-5, with TRBD2 matching 9 bases. With V trimmed by 4 bases and J by 4 bases, 10 bases remained unmatched. The CDR3 consists of 16 residues. Germline V gene lookup returns CDR1 SGHDN and CDR2 FVKESK.

CDR3 protein: CASSGRNLNTGELFF. The CDR3 DNA reads as TGTGCCAGCTCGGGACGTAACCTGAACACCGGGGAGCTGTTTTTT. The chain combines TRBV7-2 with TRBJ2-2; the D gene could be TRBD1 or TRBD2 (5 bases each). The CDR3 has 15 amino acids. V shed 8 bases and J shed 1 base, with 14 bases lying between them. CDR1 and CDR2 (germline): SGHTA, FQGNSA.

The chain is built from TRBV19 and TRBJ1-1, with D possibly matching TRBD1 (6 bases). Trimming left V 6 bases short and J 0 bases short, with 17 bases between. Germline V gene lookup returns CDR1 LNHDA and CDR2 SQIVND (reference sequence). The CDR3 runs to 16 residues. CDR3 sequence (DNA): TGTGCCAGTAGGGATCCGGGACACCCTATGAACACTGAAGCTTTCTTT. This gives the protein CASRDPGHPMNTEAFF.

This clone was seen more than once but under ten times. The chain is built from TRBV4-2 and TRBJ2-5, with 10 positions matching TRBD2. The CDR3 extends over 18 amino acids. V was pared by 1 base and J by 4 bases, with 12 bases of the junction left unmatched. Germline CDR1 and CDR2: LGHNA and YNFKEQ. In nucleotides, the CDR3 is TGTGCCAGCAGCCAAGCCGGGCTAGCGGGGGTAGCGGGAGAGACCCAGTACTTC. Its translation: CASSQAGLAGVAGETQYF.

This chain joins TRBV15 and TRBJ1-5, with D unclear. The germline gives CDR1 LNHNV, CDR2 YYDKDF (reference sequence). Trimming pared 6 bases from V and 0 bases from J, leaving 3 bases between. This CDR3 is 12 amino acids long. CDR3 sequence (DNA): TGTGCCACCAGTCCTAGCAATCAGCCCCAGCATTTT. Translated: CATSPSNQPQHF.

The chain carries TRBV27 and TRBJ2-2, with D tentatively TRBD1 (6 bases). This CDR3 spans 17 amino acids. Germline V CDR1 and CDR2: MNHEY, SMNVEV (reference sequence). The V end lost 3 bases, the J end lost 3 bases, and 17 bases lay between the germline ends. The CDR3 is CASSLSFGTTYTGELFF. CDR3 bases: TGTGCCAGCAGTTTGTCATTTGGGACAACCTACACCGGGGAGCTGTTTTTT.

This clone was observed a few times. The rearrangement joins TRBV9 to TRBJ2-2; the D gene is possibly TRBD2 (7 bases). CDR1 is SGDLS and CDR2 is YYNGEE in the germline V gene. V dropped 3 bases and J dropped 9 bases, with 12 bases sitting between them. The CDR3 spans 13 residues. The CDR3 spells CASSGGGARELFF. In DNA form, the CDR3 reads TGTGCCAGCAGCGGGGGGGGCGCCCGGGAGCTGTTTTTT.

This chain joins TRBV19 and TRBJ1-1; 8 positions match TRBD1. Germline V gene lookup returns CDR1 LNHDA and CDR2 SQIVND (reference sequence). The V gene end was trimmed by 4 bases and the J gene end by 11 bases; junction bases not matched to a gene: 12. There are 14 residues in the CDR3. CDR3 nucleotide sequence: TGTGCCAGTAGTAAGCCCGGGACAGGATCAGCTGCTTTCTTT. Translated, it gives CASSKPGTGSAAFF.

There are a few counts of this clone. The V gene is TRBV5-4, the J gene TRBJ1-6, with a possible D match to TRBD1 (5 bases). The CDR3 covers 14 residues. The V end lost 1 base, the J end lost 5 bases, and 7 bases lay between the germline ends. Germline CDR1 is SGHNT and CDR2 is YYREEE (reference sequence). The CDR3 protein is CASSLTRDNSPLHF. Here the CDR3 DNA reads TGTGCCAGCAGCTTGACCAGGGATAATTCACCCCTCCACTTT.

The gene calls are TRBV6-5 and TRBJ2-1, with D perhaps matching TRBD1 or TRBD2 (6 bases each). The CDR3 covers 13 residues. From germline, CDR1 is MNHEY and CDR2 SVGAGI. The ends were cut back, 2 bases at V and 9 bases at J, with 11 bases in the middle. The CDR3 reads CASSYVGGSEQFF. In DNA, the CDR3 is TGTGCCAGCAGTTACGTGGGGGGCAGTGAGCAGTTCTTC.